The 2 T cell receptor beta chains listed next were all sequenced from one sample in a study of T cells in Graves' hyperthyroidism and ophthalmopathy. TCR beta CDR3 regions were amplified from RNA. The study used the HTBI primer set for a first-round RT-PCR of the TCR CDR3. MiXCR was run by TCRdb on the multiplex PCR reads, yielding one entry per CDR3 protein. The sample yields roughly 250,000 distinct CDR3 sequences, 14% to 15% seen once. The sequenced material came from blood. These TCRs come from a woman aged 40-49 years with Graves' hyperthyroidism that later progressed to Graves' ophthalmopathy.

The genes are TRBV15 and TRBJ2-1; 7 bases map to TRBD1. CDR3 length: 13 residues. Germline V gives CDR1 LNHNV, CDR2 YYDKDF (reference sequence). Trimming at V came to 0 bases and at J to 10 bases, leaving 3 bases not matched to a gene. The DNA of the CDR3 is TGTGCCACCAGCAGAGACGAGGGACAGGAGCAGTTCTTC. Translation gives CATSRDEGQEQFF.

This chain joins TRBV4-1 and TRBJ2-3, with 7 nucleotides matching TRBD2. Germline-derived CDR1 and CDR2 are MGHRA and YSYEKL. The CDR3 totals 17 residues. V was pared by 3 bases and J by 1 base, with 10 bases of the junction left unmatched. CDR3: CASSHSPTSTRTDTQYF. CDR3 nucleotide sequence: TGCGCCAGCAGCCATTCCCCGACTAGCACCCGCACAGATACGCAGTATTTT.